Described below is a single TCR beta chain sequence and its context. Its antigen is unidentified. The sample originates from a study of cytomegalovirus exposure and HLA in healthy donors. Study-wide results and limits: Researchers counted 164 TCR beta chains as cytomegalovirus-associated. In vitro checks showed that a few CMV-associated chains really do target CMV antigens.

Here immunoSEQ multiplex PCR was the method, and the copy in TCRdb shows in-frame clones only, minus some. Of about 140,000 clones listed, approximately 86% were seen once; the top ten hold less than 9%. V gave up 2 bases and J gave up 4 bases, with 13 bases separating them. CDR3 length: 15 amino acids. CDR1 and CDR2 (germline): SGHRS, YFSETQ. This TCR was sampled from a man aged 18 to 35 in good health and CMV-seropositive. The sequencing sample was made of PBMCs. V and J are TRBV5-1 and TRBJ1-3, with D perhaps matching TRBD1 (6 bases). CDR3 DNA sequence: TGCGCCAGCAGCTTCTCAGGGGAAGTCGGAAACACCATATATTTT. Its translation: CASSFSGEVGNTIYF.